Listed here are 12 T cell receptor beta chains from one sample, sequenced in a study of siplizumab effects on memory and regulatory T cells. TCRdb's table, derived via immunoSEQ multiplex PCR, lists solely in-frame clones and lacks some. The repertoire holds approximately 120,000 clones, with about 90% as singletons. The sequenced sample consisted of Tregs sorted from blood. The receptors come from a human donor in good health.

The chain uses TRBV6-5 and TRBJ1-2; D unresolved. In germline, CDR1 is MNHEY, CDR2 SVGAGI. CDR3 length: 13 amino acids. The V end lost 5 bases, the J end lost 5 bases, and 12 bases lay between the germline ends. The CDR3 spells CASSIGSSYGYTF. Written as DNA, the CDR3 is TGTGCCAGCAGTATTGGCTCCAGTTATGGCTACACCTTC.

V and J are TRBV7-2 and TRBJ2-4; maybe TRBD2 (7 bases). Trimming removed 4 bases at V and 6 bases at J, with 25 bases between. This CDR3 spans 18 amino acids. Germline V gene lookup returns CDR1 SGHTA and CDR2 FQGNSA. The CDR3 loop reads CASSSVSRGGFRSNIQYF. Here the CDR3 DNA reads TGTGCCAGCAGCTCGGTTTCCAGGGGAGGGTTTCGTTCAAACATTCAGTACTTC.

The J gene is TRBJ1-1, the V gene TRBV6-6; 7 nucleotides align to TRBD1. Trimming took 2 bases from V and 3 from J; bases not matched to a gene: 6. The CDR3 loop spans 15 amino acids. The germline V gene has CDR1 MNHNY and CDR2 SVGAGI (reference sequence). CDR3 DNA sequence: TGTGCCAGCAGTTACAAAGACAGGGCTCACACTGAAGCTTTCTTT. This codes for CASSYKDRAHTEAFF.

This chain links TRBV6-5 with TRBJ1-1, with D uncertain. Germline CDR1 reads MNHEY; CDR2 reads SVGAGI. The CDR3 covers 11 residues. V lost 6 bases, J lost 1 base, and 3 bases lay in between. CDR3 nucleotides: TGTGCCAGCAGAAGGAACACTGAAGCTTTCTTT. Translating gives CASRRNTEAFF.

V is TRBV5-1 and J is TRBJ2-6, with D uncertain. With 3 bases removed from V and 2 bases from J, the gap between germline ends came to 12 bases. From germline, CDR1 is SGHRS and CDR2 YFSETQ. CDR3 length: 16 residues. The DNA for the CDR3 is TGCGCCAGCAGCTCGAAGGATAGGCCTGGGGCCAACGTCCTGACTTTC. This codes for CASSSKDRPGANVLTF.

DNA of the CDR3: TGTGCCTGGAAAGGCTCCCGGAGGGAAAATTCACCCCTCCACTTT. It translates to CAWKGSRRENSPLHF. The chain employs TRBV30 and TRBJ1-6, with D unclear. The CDR3 has 15 residues. V was trimmed by 4 bases and J by 7 bases, leaving 17 bases between them. Germline lookup yields CDR1 GTSNPN and CDR2 SVGIG (reference sequence). Full variable domain (rest looked up from reference TRBV30 and TRBJ1-6): SQTIHQWPATLVQPVGSPLSLECTVEGTSNPNLYWYRQAAGRGLQLLFYSVGIGQISSEVPQNLSASRPQDRQFILSSKKLLLSDSGFYLCAWKGSRRENSPLHFGNGTRLTVT.

A single count supports this clone. The rearrangement joins TRBV6-8 to TRBJ1-2; D is unresolved. Between the trimmed V and J ends, which lost 0 bases and 7 bases, there was a span of 15 bases. The germline gives CDR1 MNHGY, CDR2 SAAAGT. This CDR3 region has 15 residues. Written as DNA, the CDR3 is TGTGCCAGCAGTTACTCAGTCGGCGGAGTGATTGGCTACACCTTC. Translation gives CASSYSVGGVIGYTF.

The chain is built from TRBV6-4 and TRBJ2-1; 7 bases line up with TRBD2. There are 16 residues in the CDR3. Germline V CDR1 and CDR2: MRHNA, SNTAGT. Trimming at V came to 6 bases and at J to 10 bases, leaving 18 bases not matched to a gene. The CDR3 DNA reads TGTGCCAGCAGCCCCTCAGCGGGAAACCCCTCCTGGGAGCAGTTCTTC. Encoded protein: CASSPSAGNPSWEQFF.

This clone turned up a few times. The V and J genes are TRBV5-1 and TRBJ1-1; D remains unclear. From germline, CDR1 is SGHRS and CDR2 YFSETQ. The CDR3 totals 12 residues. V was shortened by 4 bases and J by 1 base, with 5 bases between the two germline ends. CDR3 DNA sequence: TGCGCCAGCAGCGTAGGGAACACTGAAGCTTTCTTT. It specifies CASSVGNTEAFF.

J is TRBJ2-3 and V is TRBV5-1, with D possibly matching TRBD1 (6 bases). Between the trimmed V and J ends, which lost 4 bases and 4 bases, there was a span of 13 bases. Per the germline V gene, CDR1 is SGHRS and CDR2 is YFSETQ. CDR3 length equals 14 residues. The CDR3 is CASSLDSPADTQYF. In DNA form, the CDR3 reads TGCGCCAGCAGCCTGGACAGCCCCGCAGATACGCAGTATTTT.

The chain joins TRBV9 to TRBJ2-3; TRBD2 agrees at 8 bases. The germline V gene encodes CDR1 SGDLS and CDR2 YYNGEE. The CDR3 covers 15 residues. J gave up 3 bases and V 4 bases, and 7 bases lay outside the gene matches. The CDR3 sequence is CASSTFSGVTDTQYF. DNA of the CDR3: TGTGCCAGCAGCACGTTTAGCGGGGTTACAGATACGCAGTATTTT.

J is TRBJ1-1 and V is TRBV5-1; the D gene is possibly TRBD1 (6 bases). CDR1 and CDR2 (germline): SGHRS, YFSETQ. V lost 4 bases and J 10 bases, leaving 17 bases between the germline ends. This CDR3 is 13 amino acids long. CDR3 residues: CASSPLGGALAFF. CDR3 coding DNA: TGCGCCAGCAGCCCCCTAGGGGGGGCTCTAGCTTTCTTT.